These T cell receptor beta chains were read from a single sample in a study of blood T cell repertoires in COVID-19. Measured with immunoSEQ multiplex PCR; TCRdb has only the in-frame clones, and not every one. The sample lists roughly 130,000 clones, roughly 85% occurring once. The sequencing sample was made of peripheral blood. These receptor sequences come from a man in his 60s with acute or convalescent COVID-19. Both conserved end residues are part of each CDR3. Fields, in order: CDR3 length, J gene, V gene, CDR3 protein.

length: 15; J: TRBJ1-5; V: TRBV18; CDR3: CASSWGQGGSETQHF
length: 15; J: TRBJ2-3; V: TRBV6-2/TRBV6-3; CDR3: CASSSTRFGTDTQYF
length: 15; J: TRBJ1-3; V: TRBV6-2/TRBV6-3; CDR3: CASSLGQLSGNTIYF
length: 13; J: TRBJ2-7; V: TRBV5-6; CDR3: CASSWREGYEQYF
length: 12; J: TRBJ2-7; V: TRBV19; CDR3: CASSQGWDEQYF
length: 14; J: TRBJ2-2; V: TRBV27; CDR3: CASSFGGDTGELFF
length: 11; J: TRBJ1-5; V: TRBV6-2/TRBV6-3; CDR3: CASSNPPAQHF
length: 14; J: TRBJ2-4; V: TRBV5-1; CDR3: CASSLAGGFDIQYF
length: 15; J: TRBJ2-5; V: TRBV2; CDR3: CASSRDTRSQETQYF
length: 14; J: TRBJ1-4; V: TRBV2; CDR3: CASSLDRGGEKLFF
length: 15; J: TRBJ2-1; V: TRBV18; CDR3: CASSLFGQGNNEQFF
length: 15; J: TRBJ1-2; V: TRBV14; CDR3: CASSQDRTANYGYTF
length: 17; J: TRBJ2-7; V: TRBV15; CDR3: CATSSRRTSGIGYEQYF
length: 14; J: TRBJ2-1; V: TRBV5-5; CDR3: CASSFGTVINEQFF
length: 15; J: TRBJ1-6; V: TRBV27; CDR3: CASSLEGQGMSPLHF